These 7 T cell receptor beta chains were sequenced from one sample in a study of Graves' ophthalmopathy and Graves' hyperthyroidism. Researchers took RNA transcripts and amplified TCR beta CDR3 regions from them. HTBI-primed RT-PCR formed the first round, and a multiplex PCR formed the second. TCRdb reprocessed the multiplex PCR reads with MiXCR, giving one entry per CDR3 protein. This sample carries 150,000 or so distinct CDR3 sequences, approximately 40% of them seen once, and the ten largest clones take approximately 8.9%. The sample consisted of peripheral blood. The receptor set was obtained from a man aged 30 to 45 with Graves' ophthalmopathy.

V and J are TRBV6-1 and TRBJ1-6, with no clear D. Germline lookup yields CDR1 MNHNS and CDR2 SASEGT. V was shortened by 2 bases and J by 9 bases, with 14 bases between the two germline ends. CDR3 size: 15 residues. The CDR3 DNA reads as TGTGCCAGCAGTGAACAGGAGCCCGCGGGTTCACCCCTCCACTTT. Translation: CASSEQEPAGSPLHF.

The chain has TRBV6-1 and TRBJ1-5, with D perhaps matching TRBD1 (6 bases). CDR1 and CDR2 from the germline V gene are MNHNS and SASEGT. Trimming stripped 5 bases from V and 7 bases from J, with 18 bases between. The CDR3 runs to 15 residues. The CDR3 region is CASSPIGQGSQPQHF. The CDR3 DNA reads TGTGCCAGCAGTCCGATAGGGCAGGGGAGCCAGCCCCAGCATTTT.

The CDR3 sequence: CASSSFSGQTYASYEQYF. The CDR3 DNA follows: TGTGCCAGCAGTTCTTTCTCGGGACAGACATACGCTAGCTACGAGCAGTACTTC. V gene TRBV28 combines with J gene TRBJ2-7; 7 positions agree with TRBD1. Germline assignment: CDR1 MDHEN and CDR2 SYDVKM. This CDR3 has 18 amino acids. Germline trimming cut 4 bases from V and 3 bases from J; bases unmatched to any gene: 18.

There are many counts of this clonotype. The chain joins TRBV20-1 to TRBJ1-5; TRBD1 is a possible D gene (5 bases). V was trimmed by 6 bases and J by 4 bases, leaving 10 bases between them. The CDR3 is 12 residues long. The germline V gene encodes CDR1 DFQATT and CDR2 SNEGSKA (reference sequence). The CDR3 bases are TGCAGTGCCAATGGGGGGAATCAGCCCCAGCATTTT. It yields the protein CSANGGNQPQHF.

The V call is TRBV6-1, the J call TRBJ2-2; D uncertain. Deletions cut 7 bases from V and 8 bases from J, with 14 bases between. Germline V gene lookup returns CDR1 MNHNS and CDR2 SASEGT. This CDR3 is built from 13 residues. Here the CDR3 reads CASTGITQGELFF. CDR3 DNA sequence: TGTGCCAGCACTGGGATAACTCAAGGGGAGCTGTTTTTT.

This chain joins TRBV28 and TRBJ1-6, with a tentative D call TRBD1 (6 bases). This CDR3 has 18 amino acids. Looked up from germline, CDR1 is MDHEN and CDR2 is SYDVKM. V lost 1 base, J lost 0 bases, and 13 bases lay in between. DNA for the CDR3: TGTGCCAGCAGTTTATACAGGGCCCGGAGCTCCTATAATTCACCCCTCCACTTT. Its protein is CASSLYRARSSYNSPLHF.

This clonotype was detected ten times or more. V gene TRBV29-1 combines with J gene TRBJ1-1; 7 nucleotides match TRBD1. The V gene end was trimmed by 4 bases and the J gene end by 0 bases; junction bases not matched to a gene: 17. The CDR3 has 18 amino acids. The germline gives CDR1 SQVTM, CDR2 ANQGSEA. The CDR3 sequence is CSVGLRGLNNRMNTEAFF. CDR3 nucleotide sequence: TGCAGCGTTGGTCTGAGGGGGCTAAATAACCGAATGAACACTGAAGCTTTCTTT. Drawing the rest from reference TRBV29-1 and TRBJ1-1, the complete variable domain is SAVISQKPSRDICQRGTSLTIQCQVDSQVTMMFWYRQQPGQSLTLIATANQGSEATYESGFVIDKFPISRPNLTFSTLTVSNMSPEDSSIYLCSVGLRGLNNRMNTEAFFGQGTRLTVV.